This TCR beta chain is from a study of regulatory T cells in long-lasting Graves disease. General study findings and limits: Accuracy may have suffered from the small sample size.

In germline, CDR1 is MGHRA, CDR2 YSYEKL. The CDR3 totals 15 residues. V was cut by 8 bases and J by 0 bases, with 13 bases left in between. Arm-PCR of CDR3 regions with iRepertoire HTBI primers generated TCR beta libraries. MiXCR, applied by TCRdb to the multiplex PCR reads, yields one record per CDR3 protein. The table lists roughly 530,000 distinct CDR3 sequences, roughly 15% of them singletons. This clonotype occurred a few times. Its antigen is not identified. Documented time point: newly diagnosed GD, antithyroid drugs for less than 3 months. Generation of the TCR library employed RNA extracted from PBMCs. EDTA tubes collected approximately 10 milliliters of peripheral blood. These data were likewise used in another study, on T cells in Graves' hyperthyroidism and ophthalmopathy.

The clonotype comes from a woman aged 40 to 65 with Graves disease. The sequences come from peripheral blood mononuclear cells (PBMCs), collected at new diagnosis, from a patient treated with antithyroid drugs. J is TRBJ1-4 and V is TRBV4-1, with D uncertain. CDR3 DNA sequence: TGCGCCAGCCGAAGAGGGTTTGCAACTAATGAAAAACTGTTTTTT. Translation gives CASRRGFATNEKLFF.